The 6 T cell receptor beta chains below were found in one sample sequenced in a study of blood T cell repertoires in COVID-19. Here immunoSEQ multiplex PCR was the method, and the copy in TCRdb shows in-frame clones only, minus some. The sample consists of under 250,000 clones, around 88% of them appearing once. The sample consisted of peripheral blood. The receptors were sampled from a woman aged 25 to 45 with COVID-19, enrolled during active disease.

This chain uses TRBV7-2 with TRBJ2-3, with D possibly matching TRBD1 (7 bases). CDR3 size: 14 residues. V gave up 5 bases and J gave up 6 bases, with 15 bases separating them. Germline V gene data show CDR1 as SGHTA and CDR2 as FQGNSA. This CDR3 is CASSPGGRFDTQYF. DNA for the CDR3: TGTGCCAGCAGCCCAGGGGGGAGATTCGATACGCAGTATTTT.

The chain joins TRBV11-1 to TRBJ1-5, with D uncertain. Germline lookup yields CDR1 SGHAT and CDR2 FQDESV (reference sequence). Trimming shortened V by 5 bases and J by 0 bases, and 8 bases separated the two germline ends. This CDR3 spans 14 amino acids. CDR3 sequence (DNA): TGTGCCAGCAGCCAATCGGGTAGCAATCAGCCCCAGCATTTT. Its translation is CASSQSGSNQPQHF.

This clone was detected only once. The chain links TRBV20-1 to TRBJ2-1; D is unclear. This CDR3 has 13 residues. The germline V gene encodes CDR1 DFQATT and CDR2 SNEGSKA (reference sequence). V lost 6 bases, J lost 3 bases, and 12 bases lay in between. Written as DNA, the CDR3 is TGCAGTGCCAGTATGGCTAGCTACAATGAGCAGTTCTTC. Translated, it gives CSASMASYNEQFF.

The V and J genes are TRBV7-2 and TRBJ2-2, with 7 bases matching TRBD1. The V segment lost 2 bases and the J segment 1 base; nucleotides outside the gene matches: 10. This CDR3 comprises 18 residues. Germline V gene lookup returns CDR1 SGHTA and CDR2 FQGNSA. For the CDR3, the DNA is TGTGCCAGCAGCTTAAACCGACAAGGGGGCCTGAACACCGGGGAGCTGTTTTTT. This translates into CASSLNRQGGLNTGELFF.

This clone was seen only once. The rearrangement uses TRBV2 and TRBJ1-4; TRBD1 matches at 8 bases. The CDR3 runs to 18 residues. Germline CDR1 and CDR2: SNHLY and FYNNEI. Unmatched junction bases numbered 10, after V lost 4 bases and J lost 0 bases. The CDR3 sequence is CASSVETGALTTNEKLFF. CDR3 coding DNA: TGTGCCAGCAGTGTGGAGACAGGGGCCCTTACAACTAATGAAAAACTGTTTTTT.

The CDR3 nucleotides read TGTGCCAGCAGCTTAGGCGGGGTAGCCAAAAACATTCAGTACTTC. Its protein product is CASSLGGVAKNIQYF. The V call is TRBV5-6, the J call TRBJ2-4; a possible D gene is TRBD2 (6 bases). The CDR3 sequence is 15 residues long. The germline V and J ends were trimmed by 2 bases and 0 bases, with 9 bases remaining between them. CDR1 and CDR2 from the germline V gene are SGHDT and YYEEEE. Complete variable domain (other parts from reference TRBV5-6 and TRBJ2-4): DAGVTQSPTHLIKTRGQQVTLRCSPKSGHDTVSWYQQALGQGPQFIFQYYEEEERQRGNFPDRFSGHQFPNYSSELNVNALLLGDSALYLCASSLGGVAKNIQYFGAGTRLSVL.